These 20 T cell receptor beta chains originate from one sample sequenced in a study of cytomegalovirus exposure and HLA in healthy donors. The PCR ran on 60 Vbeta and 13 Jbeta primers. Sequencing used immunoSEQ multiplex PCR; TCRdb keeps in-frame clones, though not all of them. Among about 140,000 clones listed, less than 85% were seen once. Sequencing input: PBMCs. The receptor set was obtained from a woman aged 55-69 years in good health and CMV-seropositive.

The CDR3 is CAISESRSGDEQYF. The CDR3 DNA reads as TGTGCCATCAGTGAGTCTAGGAGTGGCGACGAGCAGTACTTC. This chain joins TRBV10-3 and TRBJ2-7, with D hard to call. The V and J ends lost 0 bases and 5 bases respectively, with 11 bases between them. The CDR3 extends over 14 amino acids. Germline loops: CDR1 ENHRY, CDR2 SYGVKD.

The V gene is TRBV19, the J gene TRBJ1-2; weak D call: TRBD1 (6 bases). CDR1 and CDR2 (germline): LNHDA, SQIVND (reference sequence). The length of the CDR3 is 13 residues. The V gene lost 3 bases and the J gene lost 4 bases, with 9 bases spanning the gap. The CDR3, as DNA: TGTGCCAGTAGTATGGGGGCAGGCTATGGCTACACCTTC. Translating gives CASSMGAGYGYTF.

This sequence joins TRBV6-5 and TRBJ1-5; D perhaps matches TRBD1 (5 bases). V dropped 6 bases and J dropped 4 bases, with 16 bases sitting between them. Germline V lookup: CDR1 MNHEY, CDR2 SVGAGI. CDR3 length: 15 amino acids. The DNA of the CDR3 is TGTGCCAGCAGAGAGTCGTGGGGCCCAAATCAGCCCCAGCATTTT. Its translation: CASRESWGPNQPQHF.

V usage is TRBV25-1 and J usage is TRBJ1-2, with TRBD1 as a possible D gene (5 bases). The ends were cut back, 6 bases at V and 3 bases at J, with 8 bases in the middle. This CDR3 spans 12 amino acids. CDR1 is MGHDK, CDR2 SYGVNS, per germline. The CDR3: CASSGGYYGYTF. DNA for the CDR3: TGTGCCAGCAGCGGGGGGTACTATGGCTACACCTTC.

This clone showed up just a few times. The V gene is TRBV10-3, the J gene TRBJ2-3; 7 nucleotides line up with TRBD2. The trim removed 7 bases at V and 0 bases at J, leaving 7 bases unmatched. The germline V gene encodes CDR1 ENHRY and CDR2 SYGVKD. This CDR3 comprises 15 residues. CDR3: CAIMAGTTSTDTQYF. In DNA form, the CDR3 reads TGTGCCATCATGGCGGGGACTACTAGCACAGATACGCAGTATTTT.

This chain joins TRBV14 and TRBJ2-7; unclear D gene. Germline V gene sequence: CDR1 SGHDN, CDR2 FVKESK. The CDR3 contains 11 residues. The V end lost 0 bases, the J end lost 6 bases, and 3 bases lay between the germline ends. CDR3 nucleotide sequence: TGTGCCAGCAGCCAAGATCTCGAGCAGTACTTC. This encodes CASSQDLEQYF.

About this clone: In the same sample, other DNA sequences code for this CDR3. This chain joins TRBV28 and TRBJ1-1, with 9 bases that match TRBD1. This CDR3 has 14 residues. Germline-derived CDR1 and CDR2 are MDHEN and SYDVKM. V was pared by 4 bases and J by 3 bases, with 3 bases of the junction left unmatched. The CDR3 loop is CASSSGQGDTEAFF. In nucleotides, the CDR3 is TGTGCCAGCAGTTCGGGACAGGGTGACACTGAAGCTTTCTTT.

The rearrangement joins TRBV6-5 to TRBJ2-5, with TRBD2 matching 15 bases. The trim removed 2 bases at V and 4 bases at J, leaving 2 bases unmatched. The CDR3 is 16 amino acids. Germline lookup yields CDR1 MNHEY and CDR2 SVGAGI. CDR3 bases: TGTGCCAGCAGTTACATGGGACTAGCGGGAGGAGAGACCCAGTACTTC. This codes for CASSYMGLAGGETQYF.

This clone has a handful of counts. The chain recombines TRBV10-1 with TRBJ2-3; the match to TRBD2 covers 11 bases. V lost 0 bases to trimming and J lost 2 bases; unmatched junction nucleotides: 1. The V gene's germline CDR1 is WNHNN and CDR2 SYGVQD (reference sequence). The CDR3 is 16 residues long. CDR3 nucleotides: TGCGCCAGCAGTGAGTCTAGCGGGAGGGACACAGATACGCAGTATTTT. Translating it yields CASSESSGRDTDTQYF.

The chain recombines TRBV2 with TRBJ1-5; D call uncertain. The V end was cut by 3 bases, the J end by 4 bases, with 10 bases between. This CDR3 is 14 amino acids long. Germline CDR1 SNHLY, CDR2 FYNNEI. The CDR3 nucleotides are TGTGCCAGCAGTGACTGGCAGAAAAATCAGCCCCAGCATTTT. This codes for CASSDWQKNQPQHF.

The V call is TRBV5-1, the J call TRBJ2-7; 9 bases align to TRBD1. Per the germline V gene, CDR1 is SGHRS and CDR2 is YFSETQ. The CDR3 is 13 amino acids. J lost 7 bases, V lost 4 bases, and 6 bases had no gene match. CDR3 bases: TGCGCCAGCAGCCGGGACAGGGTGGGGGAGCAGTACTTC. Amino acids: CASSRDRVGEQYF.

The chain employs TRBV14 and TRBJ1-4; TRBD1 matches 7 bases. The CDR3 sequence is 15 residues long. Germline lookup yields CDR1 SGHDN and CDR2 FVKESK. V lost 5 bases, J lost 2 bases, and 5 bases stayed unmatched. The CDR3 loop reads CASSDNRGTNEKLFF. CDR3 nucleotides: TGTGCCAGCAGCGATAACAGGGGCACTAATGAAAAACTGTTTTTT.

This CDR3 reads CASGLVLGQGLNEQFF. DNA of the CDR3: TGTGCTAGTGGTTTGGTACTGGGACAGGGGTTAAATGAGCAGTTCTTC. This sequence joins TRBV12-5 and TRBJ2-1; 10 bases line up with TRBD1. Germline CDR1 reads LGHNT; CDR2 reads FRNRAP. There are 16 residues in the CDR3. The V and J ends lost 0 bases and 7 bases, in that order; junction bases with no gene match: 6. The whole variable domain, remainder taken from reference TRBV12-5 and TRBJ2-1, is DARVTQTPRHKVTEMGQEVTMRCQPILGHNTVFWYRQTMMQGLELLAYFRNRAPLDDSGMPKDRFSAEMPDATLATLKIQPSEPRDSAVYFCASGLVLGQGLNEQFFGPGTRLTVL.

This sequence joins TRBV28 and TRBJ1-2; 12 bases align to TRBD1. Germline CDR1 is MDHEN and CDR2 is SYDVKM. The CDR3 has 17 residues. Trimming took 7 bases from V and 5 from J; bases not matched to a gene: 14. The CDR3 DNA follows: TGTGCCAGCACCTACGGGACAGGGGGCCAGAAGATTTATGGCTACACCTTC. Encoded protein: CASTYGTGGQKIYGYTF.

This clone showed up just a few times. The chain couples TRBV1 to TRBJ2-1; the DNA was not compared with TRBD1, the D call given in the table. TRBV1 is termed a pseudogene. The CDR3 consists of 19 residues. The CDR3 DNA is TGCACCAGCAGCCAAGACGGTCAGACAAAGGCACTGTGCTACAATGAGCAGTTCTTC. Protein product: CTSSQDGQTKALCYNEQFF.

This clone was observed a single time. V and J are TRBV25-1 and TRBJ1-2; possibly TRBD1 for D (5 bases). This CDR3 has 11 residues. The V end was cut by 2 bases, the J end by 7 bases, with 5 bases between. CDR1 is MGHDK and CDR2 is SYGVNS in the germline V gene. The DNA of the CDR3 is TGTGCCAGCAGTGAAAGGGGTGGCTACACCTTC. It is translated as CASSERGGYTF.

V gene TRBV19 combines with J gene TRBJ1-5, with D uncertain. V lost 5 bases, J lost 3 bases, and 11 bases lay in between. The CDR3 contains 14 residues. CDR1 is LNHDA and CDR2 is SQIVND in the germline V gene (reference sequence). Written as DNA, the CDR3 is TGTGCCAGTAGTTCAAACAGTGACAATCAGCCCCAGCATTTT. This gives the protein CASSSNSDNQPQHF. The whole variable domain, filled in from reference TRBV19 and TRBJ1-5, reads DGGITQSPKYLFRKEGQNVTLSCEQNLNHDAMYWYRQDPGQGLRLIYYSQIVNDFQKGDIAEGYSVSREKKESFPLTVTSAQKNPTAFYLCASSSNSDNQPQHFGDGTRLSIL.

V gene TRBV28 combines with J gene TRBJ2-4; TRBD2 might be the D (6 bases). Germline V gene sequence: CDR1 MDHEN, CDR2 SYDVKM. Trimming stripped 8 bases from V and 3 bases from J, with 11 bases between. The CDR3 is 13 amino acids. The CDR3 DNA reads TGTGCCAGCGAAGGGACTTACAAAAACATTCAGTACTTC. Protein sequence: CASEGTYKNIQYF.

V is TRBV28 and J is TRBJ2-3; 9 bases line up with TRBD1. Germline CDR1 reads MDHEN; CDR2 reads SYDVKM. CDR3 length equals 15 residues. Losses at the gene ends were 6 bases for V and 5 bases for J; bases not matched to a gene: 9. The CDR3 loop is CASRLRTGVRDTQYF. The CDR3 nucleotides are TGTGCCAGCAGACTGCGGACAGGGGTACGAGATACGCAGTATTTT.

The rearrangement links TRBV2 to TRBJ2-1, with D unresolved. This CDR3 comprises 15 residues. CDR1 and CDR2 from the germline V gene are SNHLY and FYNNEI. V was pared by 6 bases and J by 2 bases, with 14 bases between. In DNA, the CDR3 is TGTGCCAGCAGCCTCGAGATTCCCCCCTACAATGAGCAGTTCTTC. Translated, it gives CASSLEIPPYNEQFF.